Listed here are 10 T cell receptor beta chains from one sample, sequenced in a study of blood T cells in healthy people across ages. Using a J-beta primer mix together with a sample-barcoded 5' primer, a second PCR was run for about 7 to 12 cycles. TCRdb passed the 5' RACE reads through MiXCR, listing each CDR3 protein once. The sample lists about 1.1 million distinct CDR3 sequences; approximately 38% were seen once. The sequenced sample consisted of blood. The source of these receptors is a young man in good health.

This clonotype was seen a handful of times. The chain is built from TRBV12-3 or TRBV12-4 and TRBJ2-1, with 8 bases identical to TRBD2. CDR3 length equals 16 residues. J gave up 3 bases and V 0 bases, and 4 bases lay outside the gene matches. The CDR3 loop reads CASSLAEGLVYNEQFF. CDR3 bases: TGTGCCAGCAGTTTAGCAGAGGGACTAGTCTACAATGAGCAGTTCTTC.

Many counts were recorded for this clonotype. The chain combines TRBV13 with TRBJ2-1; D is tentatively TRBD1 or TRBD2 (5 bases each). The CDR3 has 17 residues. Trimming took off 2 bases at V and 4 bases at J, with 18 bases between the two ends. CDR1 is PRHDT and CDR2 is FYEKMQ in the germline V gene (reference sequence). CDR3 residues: CASSLTRGPNVYNEQFF. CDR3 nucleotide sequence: TGTGCCAGCAGCTTAACGAGGGGCCCCAACGTTTACAATGAGCAGTTCTTC.

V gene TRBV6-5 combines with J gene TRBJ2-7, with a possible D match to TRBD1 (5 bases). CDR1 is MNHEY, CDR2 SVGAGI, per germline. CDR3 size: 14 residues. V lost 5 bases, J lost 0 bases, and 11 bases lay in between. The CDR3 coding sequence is TGTGCCAGCAGTCCTGACAGTAGCTCCTACGAGCAGTACTTC. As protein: CASSPDSSSYEQYF.

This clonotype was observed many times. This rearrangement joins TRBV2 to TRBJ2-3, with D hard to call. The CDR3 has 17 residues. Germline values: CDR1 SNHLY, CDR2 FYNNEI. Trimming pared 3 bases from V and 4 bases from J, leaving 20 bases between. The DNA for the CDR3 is TGTGCCAGCAGTGAGATGTCCGTTACCCGAGGTGCAGATACGCAGTATTTT. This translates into CASSEMSVTRGADTQYF.

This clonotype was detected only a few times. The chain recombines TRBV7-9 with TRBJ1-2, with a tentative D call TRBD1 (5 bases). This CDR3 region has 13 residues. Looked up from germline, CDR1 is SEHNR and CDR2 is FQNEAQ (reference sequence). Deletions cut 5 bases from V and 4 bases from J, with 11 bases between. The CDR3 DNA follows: TGTGCCAGCAGCAGCAGGGTGGCCTATGGCTACACCTTC. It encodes CASSSRVAYGYTF. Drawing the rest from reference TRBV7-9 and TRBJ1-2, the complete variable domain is DTGVSQNPRHKITKRGQNVTFRCDPISEHNRLYWYRQTLGQGPEFLTYFQNEAQLEKSRLLSDRFSAERPKGSFSTLEIQRTEQGDSAMYLCASSSRVAYGYTFGSGTRLTVV.

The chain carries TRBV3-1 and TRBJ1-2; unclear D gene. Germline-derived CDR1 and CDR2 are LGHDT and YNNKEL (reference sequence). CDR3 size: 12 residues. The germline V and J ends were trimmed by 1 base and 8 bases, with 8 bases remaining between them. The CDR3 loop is CASSQVGRGYTF. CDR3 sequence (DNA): TGTGCCAGCAGCCAAGTAGGACGGGGCTACACCTTC.

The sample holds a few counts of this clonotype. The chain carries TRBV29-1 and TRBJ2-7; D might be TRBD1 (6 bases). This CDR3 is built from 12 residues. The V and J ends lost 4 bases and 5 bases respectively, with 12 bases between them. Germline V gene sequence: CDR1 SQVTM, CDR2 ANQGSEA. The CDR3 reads CSVGQGRDEQYF. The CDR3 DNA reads TGCAGCGTTGGCCAGGGGCGGGACGAGCAGTACTTC.

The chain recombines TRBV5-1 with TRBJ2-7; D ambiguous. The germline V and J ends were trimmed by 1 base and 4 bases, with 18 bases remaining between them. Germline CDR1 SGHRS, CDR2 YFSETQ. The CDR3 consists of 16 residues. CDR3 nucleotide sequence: TGCGCCAGCAGCTTGTCTTTAAGGGTATCAAATTACGAGCAGTACTTC. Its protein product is CASSLSLRVSNYEQYF.

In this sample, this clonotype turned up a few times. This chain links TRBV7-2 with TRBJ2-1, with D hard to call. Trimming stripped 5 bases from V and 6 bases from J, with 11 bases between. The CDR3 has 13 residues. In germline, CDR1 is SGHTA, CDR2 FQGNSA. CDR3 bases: TGTGCCAGCAGCCCGAAGTGGGGCAATGAGCAGTTCTTC. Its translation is CASSPKWGNEQFF.

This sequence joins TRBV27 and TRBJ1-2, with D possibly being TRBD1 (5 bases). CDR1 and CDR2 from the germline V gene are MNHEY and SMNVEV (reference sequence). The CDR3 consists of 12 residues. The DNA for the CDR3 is TGTGCTCCCCCGGGGCAGAACTATGGCTACACCTTC. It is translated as CAPPGQNYGYTF.